The 19 T cell receptor beta chains listed next were all sequenced from one sample in a study of blood T cell repertoires in COVID-19. Data came from immunoSEQ multiplex PCR; TCRdb stores just in-frame clones and leaves some out. This table holds under 300,000 clones, roughly nine tenths found once. Sequencing was performed on peripheral blood. These receptors originate from a man aged 60 to 75 with acute or convalescent COVID-19.

V usage is TRBV29-1 and J usage is TRBJ1-1; possible D gene TRBD1, 6 bases. This CDR3 is 14 amino acids long. The germline V and J ends were trimmed by 6 bases and 2 bases, with 16 bases remaining between them. Germline CDR1 and CDR2: SQVTM and ANQGSEA. The CDR3 DNA reads as TGCAGCGTCGAATACAGGGCCAGAAACACTGAAGCTTTCTTT. Amino acid sequence: CSVEYRARNTEAFF.

This sequence joins TRBV11-2 and TRBJ2-5; 10 positions match TRBD1. The CDR3 sequence is 15 residues long. Trimming took 3 bases from V and 4 from J; bases not matched to a gene: 5. Germline V gives CDR1 SGHAT, CDR2 FQNNGV. The CDR3 sequence: CASSFGQGGGETQYF. The CDR3 DNA reads TGTGCCAGCAGCTTCGGACAGGGGGGAGGAGAGACCCAGTACTTC.

The chain has TRBV6-2 or TRBV6-3 and TRBJ2-7; 15 bases line up with TRBD2. The CDR3 spans 19 residues. Germline-derived CDR1 and CDR2 are MNHEY and SVGEGT. J lost 4 bases, V lost 1 base, and 11 bases had no gene match. Here the CDR3 DNA reads TGTGCCAGCAGTTACTGGAATCCGGGACTAGCGGGAGGATCATACGAGCAGTACTTC. This translates into CASSYWNPGLAGGSYEQYF.

The rearrangement joins TRBV7-3 to TRBJ1-6; 7 nucleotides line up with TRBD1. CDR3 length: 14 residues. With 4 bases clipped from V and 5 bases from J, the junction kept 2 bases outside the gene matches. CDR1 and CDR2 from the germline V gene are SGHTA and FQGTGA. The CDR3 reads CASSSGTDNSPLHF. The CDR3 DNA reads as TGTGCCAGCAGCTCCGGGACAGATAATTCACCCCTCCACTTT.

This chain joins TRBV5-1 and TRBJ2-5; TRBD2 agrees at 7 bases. The CDR3 is 13 amino acids. CDR1 is SGHRS and CDR2 is YFSETQ in the germline V gene. V shed 5 bases, J shed 1 base, and the junction held 2 bases outside the gene matches. The CDR3 sequence: CASRSGGQETQYF. The CDR3 bases are TGCGCCAGCAGGTCGGGGGGCCAAGAGACCCAGTACTTC.

The chain employs TRBV11-3 and TRBJ2-7, with 9 positions matching TRBD1. Germline values: CDR1 SGHNT, CDR2 YENEEA. V dropped 4 bases and J dropped 1; count of bases not matched to a gene: 8. CDR3 length: 16 amino acids. CDR3 residues: CASSSPTGTGSYEQYF. CDR3 bases: TGTGCCAGCAGCTCCCCGACGGGGACAGGGTCCTACGAGCAGTACTTC.

The chain has TRBV10-3 and TRBJ2-7, with 9 bases that match TRBD1. The CDR3 sequence is 14 residues long. CDR1 ENHRY and CDR2 SYGVKD come from the germline V gene. V trimming: 6 bases; J trimming: 5 bases; junction bases outside the gene matches: 8. The CDR3 DNA reads TGTGCCATCAGGGAGGGACAGGGAAACGACGAGCAGTACTTC. Protein product: CAIREGQGNDEQYF.

This clone was detected only once. The V and J genes are TRBV9 and TRBJ2-5, with 12 bases lining up with TRBD1. The CDR3 runs 15 residues. V lost 2 bases and J lost 4; bases outside the gene matches: 3. Germline V gives CDR1 SGDLS, CDR2 YYNGEE. The chain's CDR3 is CASSVGQGAGETQYF. The CDR3 DNA sequence: TGTGCCAGCAGCGTGGGACAGGGGGCCGGAGAGACCCAGTACTTC.

The chain links TRBV14 to TRBJ2-3; no definite D call. CDR1 SGHDN and CDR2 FVKESK come from the germline V gene. Between the trimmed V and J ends, which lost 1 base and 3 bases, there was a span of 8 bases. The CDR3 has 14 amino acids. Here the CDR3 reads CASSQGWATDTQYF. CDR3 DNA sequence: TGTGCCAGCAGCCAAGGTTGGGCTACAGATACGCAGTATTTT.

The rearrangement uses TRBV11-3 and TRBJ2-1, with TRBD2 matching 8 bases. The germline CDR1 and CDR2 sequences are SGHNT and YENEEA. The CDR3 totals 15 residues. Trimming at V came to 1 base and at J to 7 bases, leaving 6 bases not matched to a gene. CDR3 sequence reads: CASSLVAGYTNEQFF. CDR3 DNA sequence: TGTGCCAGCAGCTTAGTAGCGGGATACACGAATGAGCAGTTCTTC.

V usage is TRBV18 and J usage is TRBJ2-2; 14 bases are a match to TRBD2. Germline V gene sequence: CDR1 KGHSH, CDR2 LQKENI. The V segment lost 3 bases and the J segment 7 bases; nucleotides outside the gene matches: 13. The CDR3 totals 19 residues. The CDR3 DNA reads TGTGCCAGCTCACCCCTCGCCCGACTAGCGGGAGGGTCGGGCGGGGAGCTGTTTTTT. Amino acid sequence: CASSPLARLAGGSGGELFF. The variable domain in full, with the rest retrieved from reference TRBV18 and TRBJ2-2, is NAGVMQNPRHLVRRRGQEARLRCSPMKGHSHVYWYRQLPEEGLKFMVYLQKENIIDESGMPKERFSAEFPKEGPSILRIQQVVRGDSAAYFCASSPLARLAGGSGGELFFGEGSRLTVL.

The chain combines TRBV5-6 with TRBJ1-5, with D possibly matching TRBD1 (6 bases). The CDR3 loop spans 15 amino acids. V dropped 4 bases and J dropped 5 bases, with 16 bases sitting between them. Germline CDR1 reads SGHDT; CDR2 reads YYEEEE. For the CDR3, the DNA is TGTGCCAGCAGCGGAAGGGAAGGGGGGGATCAGCCCCAGCATTTT. Protein sequence: CASSGREGGDQPQHF. Full variable domain (missing parts from reference TRBV5-6 and TRBJ1-5): DAGVTQSPTHLIKTRGQQVTLRCSPKSGHDTVSWYQQALGQGPQFIFQYYEEEERQRGNFPDRFSGHQFPNYSSELNVNALLLGDSALYLCASSGREGGDQPQHFGDGTRLSIL.

The J gene is TRBJ2-2, the V gene TRBV9; D perhaps matches TRBD2 (6 bases). Trimming pared 0 bases from V and 0 bases from J, leaving 12 bases between. Germline CDR1 SGDLS, CDR2 YYNGEE. There are 17 residues in the CDR3. The CDR3 is CASSVAAAGPNTGELFF. The CDR3 DNA is TGTGCCAGCAGCGTAGCGGCGGCGGGACCGAACACCGGGGAGCTGTTTTTT.

The chain recombines TRBV6-2 or TRBV6-3 with TRBJ1-5, with 9 bases identical to TRBD1. After removal of 5 bases from V and 5 bases from J, the junction contained 10 bases not matched to a gene. Germline V gene lookup returns CDR1 MNHEY and CDR2 SVGEGT. This CDR3 region has 16 residues. The CDR3 is CASSPEGTGRDQPQHF. In DNA, the CDR3 is TGTGCCAGCAGTCCAGAGGGGACAGGGAGAGATCAGCCCCAGCATTTT.

This clone was counted a few times. The chain is built from TRBV5-5 and TRBJ2-3; D unresolved. The CDR3 is made up of 14 amino acids. V was clipped by 0 bases and J by 0 bases, with 5 bases between them. The germline CDR1 and CDR2 sequences are SGHKS and YYEKEE (reference sequence). The CDR3 loop is CASSLATSTDTQYF. The CDR3 coding sequence is TGTGCCAGCAGCTTGGCTACTAGCACAGATACGCAGTATTTT.

The CDR3 spells CASIGLAGTDTQYF. The CDR3, as DNA: TGTGCCAGCATCGGACTAGCGGGAACAGATACGCAGTATTTT. The chain couples TRBV7-2 to TRBJ2-3; 12 bases line up with TRBD2. Trimming took 7 bases from V and 3 from J; bases not matched to a gene: 2. Germline-derived CDR1 and CDR2 are SGHTA and FQGNSA. This CDR3 spans 14 amino acids. Based on the CDR3 plus reference TRBV7-2 and TRBJ2-3, the full variable domain is GAGVSQSPSNKVTEKGKDVELRCDPISGHTALYWYRQSLGQGLEFLIYFQGNSAPDKSGLPSDRFSAERTGGSVSTLTIQRTQQEDSAVYLCASIGLAGTDTQYFGPGTRLTVL.

V and J are TRBV11-2 and TRBJ2-6; D remains unclear. The CDR3 has 16 amino acids. Per the germline V gene, CDR1 is SGHAT and CDR2 is FQNNGV. The germline V and J ends were trimmed by 5 bases and 0 bases, with 11 bases remaining between them. CDR3: CASSRKQNSGANVLTF. The CDR3 DNA reads as TGTGCCAGCAGCCGAAAACAGAACTCTGGGGCCAACGTCCTGACTTTC.

The gene calls are TRBV30 and TRBJ2-3; 7 bases map to TRBD1. The length of the CDR3 is 14 residues. The V and J ends lost 6 bases and 2 bases, in that order; junction bases with no gene match: 8. Germline CDR1 GTSNPN, CDR2 SVGIG (reference sequence). The CDR3, as DNA: TGTGCCTGTCGGACAGGCCCCATCACAGATACGCAGTATTTT. It specifies CACRTGPITDTQYF.

This CDR3 is CAWSVAFVNYEQYF. CDR3 coding DNA: TGTGCCTGGAGTGTAGCTTTCGTCAACTACGAGCAGTACTTC. The rearrangement uses TRBV30 and TRBJ2-7; D gene uncertain. There are 14 residues in the CDR3. CDR1 is GTSNPN, CDR2 SVGIG, per germline (reference sequence). The ends were cut back, 0 bases at V and 3 bases at J, with 12 bases in the middle.